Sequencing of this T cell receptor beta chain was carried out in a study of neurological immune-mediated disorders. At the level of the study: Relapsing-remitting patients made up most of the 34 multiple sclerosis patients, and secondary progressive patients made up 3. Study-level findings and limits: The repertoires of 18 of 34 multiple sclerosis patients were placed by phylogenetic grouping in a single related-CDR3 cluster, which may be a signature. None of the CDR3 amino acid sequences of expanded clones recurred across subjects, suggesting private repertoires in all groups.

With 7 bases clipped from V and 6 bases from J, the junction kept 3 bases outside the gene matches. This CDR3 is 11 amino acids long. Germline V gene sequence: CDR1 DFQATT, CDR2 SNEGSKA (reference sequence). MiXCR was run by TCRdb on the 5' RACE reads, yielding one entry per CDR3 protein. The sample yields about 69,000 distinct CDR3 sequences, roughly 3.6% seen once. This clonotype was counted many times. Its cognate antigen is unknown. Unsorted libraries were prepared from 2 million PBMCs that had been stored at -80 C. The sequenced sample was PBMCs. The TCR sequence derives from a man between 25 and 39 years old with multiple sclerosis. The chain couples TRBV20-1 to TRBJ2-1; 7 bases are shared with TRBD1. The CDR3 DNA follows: TGCAGTGGCAACAGGGGCAATGAGCAGTTCTTC. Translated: CSGNRGNEQFF.